Described below is a single T cell receptor (beta chain) sequence and its context. The data stem from a study of cytomegalovirus exposure and HLA in healthy donors. Researchers ran the PCR with 60 Vbeta and 13 Jbeta primers. Here immunoSEQ multiplex PCR was the method, and the copy in TCRdb shows in-frame clones only, minus some. The sample lists around 150,000 clones; 75% to 80% were seen once. Germline assignment: CDR1 MNHNY and CDR2 SVGAGI (reference sequence). The CDR3 totals 15 residues. The V gene lost 7 bases and the J gene lost 8 bases, with 21 bases spanning the gap. This sequence joins TRBV6-6 and TRBJ2-1; D perhaps matches TRBD1 (5 bases). Sequences were obtained from PBMCs. This clonotype was obtained from a woman aged 50 to 60 in good health and CMV-seropositive. The CDR3 sequence: CASTVGASFNHEQFF. In DNA, the CDR3 is TGTGCCAGCACGGTAGGGGCTAGTTTTAACCATGAGCAGTTCTTC.